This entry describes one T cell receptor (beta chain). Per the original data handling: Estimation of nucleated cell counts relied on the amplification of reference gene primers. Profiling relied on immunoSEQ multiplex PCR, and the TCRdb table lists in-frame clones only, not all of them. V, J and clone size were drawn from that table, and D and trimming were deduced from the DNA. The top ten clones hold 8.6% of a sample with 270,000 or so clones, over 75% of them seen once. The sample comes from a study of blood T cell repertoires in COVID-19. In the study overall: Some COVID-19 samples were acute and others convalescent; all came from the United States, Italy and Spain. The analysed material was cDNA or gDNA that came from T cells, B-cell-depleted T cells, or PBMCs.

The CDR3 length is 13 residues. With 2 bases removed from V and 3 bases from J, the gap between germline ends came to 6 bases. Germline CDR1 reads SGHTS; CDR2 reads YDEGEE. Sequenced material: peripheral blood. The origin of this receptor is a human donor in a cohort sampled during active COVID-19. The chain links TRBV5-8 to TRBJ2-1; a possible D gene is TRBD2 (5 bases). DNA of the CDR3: TGTGCCAGCAGCTTTGGACTCTACAATGAGCAGTTCTTC. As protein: CASSFGLYNEQFF.